These 10 T cell receptor beta chains were all obtained from the same sample, sequenced in a study of response to subunit inactivated influenza vaccine. TCRdb processed the RT-PCR reads anew with MiXCR; each CDR3 protein has one entry. The sample carries around 650,000 distinct CDR3 sequences, about 15% recorded once. The sequenced sample was PBMCs from blood, obtained 12 days after vaccination. The receptor source for this set is a man in his fifties who received an inactivated influenza vaccine.

In DNA form, the CDR3 reads TGTGCCAGCAGCTTAACCTGGGATGGGGGCTCTGGGGCCAACGTCCTGACTTTC. Protein product: CASSLTWDGGSGANVLTF. The chain links TRBV5-5 to TRBJ2-6; D may match TRBD1 or TRBD2 (5 bases each). Trimming took 2 bases from V and 0 from J, leaving 15 bases between them. The CDR3 is 18 amino acids. The germline gives CDR1 SGHKS, CDR2 YYEKEE (reference sequence).

This clonotype was recorded at least ten times. This sequence joins TRBV20-1 and TRBJ2-7; no clear D gene. The CDR3 runs 14 residues. Trimming removed 3 bases at V and 6 bases at J, with 18 bases between. CDR1 DFQATT and CDR2 SNEGSKA come from the germline V gene (reference sequence). The CDR3 bases are TGCAGTGCTAGGCCCATTCGCTCCCCCCGCGAGCAGTACTTC. This encodes CSARPIRSPREQYF.

The chain carries TRBV12-3 or TRBV12-4 and TRBJ2-1; D not certain. Trimming left V 2 bases short and J 1 base short, with 12 bases between. The CDR3 length is 16 residues. The CDR3 region has the DNA TGTGCCAGCAGTTTAATGGGGAATCGATCCTACAATGAGCAGTTCTTC. Encoded protein: CASSLMGNRSYNEQFF.

This clonotype was counted a few times. V usage is TRBV28 and J usage is TRBJ1-5; no clear D gene. CDR3 length: 13 amino acids. Germline loops: CDR1 MDHEN, CDR2 SYDVKM. The V and J ends lost 6 bases and 4 bases respectively, with 10 bases between them. The CDR3 reads CASRTGFNQPQHF. The CDR3 DNA reads TGTGCCAGCAGAACGGGGTTTAATCAGCCCCAGCATTTT.

This rearrangement joins TRBV29-1 to TRBJ2-5, with 9 positions matching TRBD2. V shed 4 bases, J shed 2 bases, and the junction held 8 bases outside the gene matches. This CDR3 has 15 amino acids. The germline V gene has CDR1 SQVTM and CDR2 ANQGSEA. Here the CDR3 DNA reads TGCAGCGTTGCCCATAGCGGGAGTGAACAAGAGACCCAGTACTTC. The encoded protein is CSVAHSGSEQETQYF.

CDR3 sequence (DNA): TGTGCCATCAGTACCTACGCGGCAGATACGCAGTATTTT. Translated: CAISTYAADTQYF. The V gene is TRBV10-3, the J gene TRBJ2-3; D is ambiguous. V lost 5 bases to trimming and J lost 4 bases, with 10 bases between them. CDR3 length equals 13 residues. Germline lookup yields CDR1 ENHRY and CDR2 SYGVKD.

V and J are TRBV7-2 and TRBJ1-5; D may be TRBD1 (6 bases). The CDR3 extends over 14 amino acids. From germline, CDR1 is SGHTA and CDR2 FQGNSA. The ends were cut back, 1 base at V and 11 bases at J, with 15 bases in the middle. The DNA for the CDR3 is TGTGCCAGCAGCTTAGTACGGGGGGGCGAGGCCCAGCATTTT. Translated: CASSLVRGGEAQHF.

This clonotype was recorded at least ten times. The chain couples TRBV5-6 to TRBJ2-3; D is possibly TRBD1 (6 bases). V dropped 3 bases and J dropped 4 bases, with 18 bases sitting between them. Germline CDR1 reads SGHDT; CDR2 reads YYEEEE. CDR3 length: 16 residues. Here the CDR3 reads CASSWETGSRADTQYF. The DNA for the CDR3 is TGTGCCAGCAGCTGGGAGACAGGTTCGCGGGCAGATACGCAGTATTTT.

This clonotype appeared a few times. J is TRBJ2-7 and V is TRBV5-1; 14 bases fit TRBD2. The junction had 6 bases not matched to a gene; V was cut back by 0 bases and J by 7 bases. CDR3 length: 16 amino acids. Looked up from germline, CDR1 is SGHRS and CDR2 is YFSETQ. The CDR3 region is CASSLGGLAGVSEQYF. The DNA of the CDR3 is TGCGCCAGCAGCTTGGGGGGACTAGCGGGAGTGAGTGAGCAGTACTTC. Filled out from reference TRBV5-1 and TRBJ2-7, the complete variable domain reads KAGVTQTPRYLIKTRGQQVTLSCSPISGHRSVSWYQQTPGQGLQFLFEYFSETQRNKGNFPGRFSGRQFSNSRSEMNVSTLELGDSALYLCASSLGGLAGVSEQYFGPGTRLTVT.

The chain links TRBV4-3 to TRBJ1-6; perhaps TRBD1 as D (6 bases). The CDR3 runs to 16 residues. Deletions cut 0 bases from V and 6 bases from J, with 12 bases between. Germline loops: CDR1 LGHNA, CDR2 YSLEER. CDR3 coding DNA: TGCGCCAGCAGCCAAGATTGGGGGGCTGGTAATTCACCCCTCCACTTT. Protein sequence: CASSQDWGAGNSPLHF.